This paragraph reports one TCR beta chain. The data were obtained in a study of control samples from healthy donors and cancer patients. Assay: immunoSEQ multiplex PCR; the TCRdb copy retains only in-frame clones and omits some. The sample has roughly 140,000 clones, nearly 95% seen once. V was shortened by 6 bases and J by 0 bases, with 12 bases between the two germline ends. Germline V gives CDR1 MNHEY, CDR2 SMNVEV (reference sequence). The CDR3 has 15 residues. The J gene is TRBJ2-4, the V gene TRBV27; the D gene could be TRBD1 or TRBD2 (5 bases each). The TCR was taken from a man aged 50-60 years in good health. The sequencing sample was made of blood. The CDR3 DNA is TGTGCCAGCAGAGGGACCGTACTAGCCAAAAACATTCAGTACTTC. Its protein is CASRGTVLAKNIQYF.